These 5 T cell receptor beta chains were sequenced from one sample in a study of blood T cell repertoires in COVID-19. Here immunoSEQ multiplex PCR was the method, and the copy in TCRdb shows in-frame clones only, minus some. Among approximately 98,000 clones listed, roughly four fifths were seen once. The sample taken for sequencing was peripheral blood. These receptors came from a man aged 55 to 70 with acute or convalescent COVID-19.

CDR3 nucleotides: TGTGCCAGCGTCGACAGGAACTATGGCTACACCTTC. Amino acids: CASVDRNYGYTF. This chain uses TRBV19 with TRBJ1-2, with D perhaps TRBD1 (6 bases). Germline V gene lookup returns CDR1 LNHDA and CDR2 SQIVND (reference sequence). The CDR3 contains 12 residues. V dropped 9 bases and J dropped 2 bases, with 10 bases sitting between them.

The chain's CDR3 is CASRMGLAGVEELFF. CDR3 nucleotides: TGTGCCAGTAGAATGGGACTAGCGGGAGTGGAGGAGCTGTTTTTT. The rearrangement joins TRBV19 to TRBJ2-2; 14 positions agree with TRBD2. This CDR3 has 15 residues. V shed 6 bases, J shed 10 bases, and the junction held 7 bases outside the gene matches. The V gene's germline CDR1 is LNHDA and CDR2 SQIVND (reference sequence).

The chain is built from TRBV5-4 and TRBJ2-1; 10 bases line up with TRBD2. The germline V gene has CDR1 SGHNT and CDR2 YYREEE (reference sequence). Germline trimming cut 0 bases from V and 7 bases from J; bases unmatched to any gene: 10. The CDR3 is 17 amino acids. For the CDR3, the DNA is TGTGCCAGCAGCTTGGCCATCGGAAGCGGGGGGGCGAATGAGCAGTTCTTC. Amino acid sequence: CASSLAIGSGGANEQFF.

V usage is TRBV7-9 and J usage is TRBJ1-2; 9 bases are a match to TRBD1. From germline, CDR1 is SEHNR and CDR2 FQNEAQ (reference sequence). The V gene end was trimmed by 5 bases and the J gene end by 6 bases; junction bases not matched to a gene: 4. This CDR3 has 13 residues. The CDR3: CASSQQGAHGYTF. Written as DNA, the CDR3 is TGTGCCAGCAGCCAACAGGGGGCGCATGGCTACACCTTC.

J is TRBJ2-5 and V is TRBV5-5, with 9 positions matching TRBD2. The germline gives CDR1 SGHKS, CDR2 YYEKEE (reference sequence). CDR3 length: 15 amino acids. Trimming cost V 2 bases and J 2 bases; bases outside gene matches: 4. The CDR3 protein is CASSFSGSPQETQYF. CDR3 sequence (DNA): TGTGCCAGCAGCTTTAGCGGGAGCCCTCAAGAGACCCAGTACTTC.